These 16 T cell receptor beta chains were sequenced from one sample in a study of OX40 agonist ivuxolimab in advanced cancers. Libraries were prepared by immunoSEQ multiplex PCR; TCRdb keeps only in-frame clonotypes and omits some of them. The table includes 55,000 to 60,000 clones, 84% detected once. The sample was CD4+ or CD8+ T cells sorted from blood, taken in a trial of the OX40 agonist ivuxolimab. The receptors were gathered from an adult with an advanced solid tumor such as melanoma, head and neck, liver or kidney cancer.

The CDR3 loop reads CASSTERRSNGYTF. The DNA of the CDR3 is TGTGCCAGCAGTACCGAGAGACGGTCGAATGGCTACACCTTC. V is TRBV28 and J is TRBJ1-2; D not certain. The germline gives CDR1 MDHEN, CDR2 SYDVKM. This CDR3 has 14 amino acids. V shed 5 bases and J shed 6 bases, with 16 bases lying between them.

The rearrangement joins TRBV14 to TRBJ1-2; D is perhaps TRBD1 (6 bases). The V end was cut by 0 bases, the J end by 4 bases, with 12 bases between. Germline V gene lookup returns CDR1 SGHDN and CDR2 FVKESK. The CDR3 consists of 15 residues. CDR3 loop: CASSQELRDTYGYTF. The DNA of the CDR3 is TGTGCCAGCAGCCAAGAATTGCGGGACACCTATGGCTACACCTTC. The entire variable domain, with the rest obtained from reference TRBV14 and TRBJ1-2, is as follows: EAGVTQFPSHSVIEKGQTVTLRCDPISGHDNLYWYRRVMGKEIKFLLHFVKESKQDESGMPNNRFLAERTGGTYSTLKVQPAELEDSGVYFCASSQELRDTYGYTFGSGTRLTVV.

The chain recombines TRBV27 with TRBJ1-1; possibly TRBD1 for D (6 bases). CDR3 size: 14 residues. Germline V gives CDR1 MNHEY, CDR2 SMNVEV (reference sequence). Trimming took 2 bases from V and 4 from J, leaving 11 bases between them. The CDR3 sequence is CASSLHREATEAFF. The CDR3 DNA is TGTGCCAGCAGTTTACACAGGGAGGCCACTGAAGCTTTCTTT.

This sequence joins TRBV25-1 and TRBJ2-5; 11 positions match TRBD2. Germline lookup yields CDR1 MGHDK and CDR2 SYGVNS. The CDR3 length is 17 residues. J gave up 1 base and V 5 bases, and 9 bases lay outside the gene matches. The CDR3 here is CASSPQRLAGGQETQYF. The CDR3 coding sequence is TGTGCCAGCAGTCCTCAGCGGCTAGCGGGGGGCCAAGAGACCCAGTACTTC.

The chain has TRBV6-5 and TRBJ1-1; D uncertain. The ends were cut back, 6 bases at V and 1 base at J, with 9 bases in the middle. In germline, CDR1 is MNHEY, CDR2 SVGAGI. The CDR3 has 13 amino acids. This CDR3 reads CASRQHKNTEAFF. Written as DNA, the CDR3 is TGTGCCAGCAGACAACACAAGAACACTGAAGCTTTCTTT.

The chain couples TRBV6-5 to TRBJ2-1; 8 bases map to TRBD1. CDR1 is MNHEY and CDR2 is SVGAGI in the germline V gene. The J segment lost 7 bases and the V segment lost 6 bases, leaving 11 bases of the junction unmatched. The CDR3 has 15 amino acids. CDR3 sequence reads: CASSPGQGRGNEQFF. The CDR3 DNA reads as TGTGCCAGCAGCCCAGGACAGGGTAGGGGTAATGAGCAGTTCTTC.

J is TRBJ1-2 and V is TRBV4-3; D uncertain. V was pared by 3 bases and J by 5 bases, with 22 bases between. The V gene's germline CDR1 is LGHNA and CDR2 YSLEER. The CDR3 covers 17 residues. CDR3 sequence: CASSHEWASTFKYGYTF. The CDR3 nucleotides are TGCGCCAGCAGCCATGAATGGGCCTCTACGTTTAAGTATGGCTACACCTTC.

The chain joins TRBV6-1 to TRBJ1-2; weak D call: TRBD1 (6 bases). Germline lookup yields CDR1 MNHNS and CDR2 SASEGT. The CDR3 is made up of 15 amino acids. V was shortened by 1 base and J by 4 bases, with 13 bases between the two germline ends. CDR3 region: CASSEGGGQIYGYTF. CDR3 DNA sequence: TGTGCCAGCAGTGAAGGGGGGGGGCAGATCTATGGCTACACCTTC.

This chain connects TRBV5-1 to TRBJ1-4; 9 nucleotides match TRBD1. Germline-derived CDR1 and CDR2 are SGHRS and YFSETQ. The CDR3 covers 14 residues. Germline trimming cut 3 bases from V and 8 bases from J; bases unmatched to any gene: 5. The CDR3 loop is CASSSGTGQEKLFF. CDR3 sequence (DNA): TGCGCCAGCAGCTCCGGGACAGGGCAGGAAAAACTGTTTTTT.

This sequence joins TRBV5-4 and TRBJ2-7, with TRBD1 matching 9 bases. The CDR3 extends over 15 amino acids. J was trimmed by 1 base and V by 4 bases; bases with no gene match: 6. From germline, CDR1 is SGHNT and CDR2 YYREEE (reference sequence). CDR3: CASSKGDRGSYEQYF. The CDR3 nucleotides read TGTGCCAGCAGCAAGGGAGACAGGGGGTCCTACGAGCAGTACTTC.

This chain links TRBV7-9 with TRBJ1-3; D is perhaps TRBD1 (5 bases). Germline assignment: CDR1 SEHNR and CDR2 FQNEAQ (reference sequence). Trimming cost V 5 bases and J 2 bases, with 16 bases left between them. The CDR3 totals 16 residues. The CDR3 region has the DNA TGTGCCAGCAGCCATCCCCTCAGGGCTCCTGGAAACACCATATATTTT. It yields the protein CASSHPLRAPGNTIYF.

Worth noting for this clone: The junction and the germline gene differ at one end; a read error may be behind it. This chain connects TRBV6-1 to TRBJ1-1; D remains unclear. This CDR3 is built from 8 residues. Germline CDR1 MNHNS, CDR2 SASEGT. CDR3 residues: CASSVRSF. CDR3 sequence (DNA): TGTGCCAGCAGTGTGAGGAGTTTT.

The V and J genes are TRBV27 and TRBJ1-6; 8 nucleotides line up with TRBD1. Germline V lookup: CDR1 MNHEY, CDR2 SMNVEV (reference sequence). The V and J ends lost 5 bases and 10 bases, in that order; junction bases with no gene match: 4. The CDR3 has 13 amino acids. The CDR3, as DNA: TGTGCCAGCAGTACCGGACAGGGATCACCCCTCCACTTT. It codes for CASSTGQGSPLHF.

V is TRBV7-2 and J is TRBJ2-7, with D unclear. CDR1 is SGHTA and CDR2 is FQGNSA in the germline V gene. With 0 bases removed from V and 5 bases from J, the gap between germline ends came to 2 bases. The CDR3 has 11 amino acids. The CDR3 here is CASSLAHEQYF. DNA for the CDR3: TGTGCCAGCAGCTTAGCACACGAGCAGTACTTC. Complete variable domain (other parts from reference TRBV7-2 and TRBJ2-7): GAGVSQSPSNKVTEKGKDVELRCDPISGHTALYWYRQSLGQGLEFLIYFQGNSAPDKSGLPSDRFSAERTGGSVSTLTIQRTQQEDSAVYLCASSLAHEQYFGPGTRLTVT.

V usage is TRBV25-1 and J usage is TRBJ2-7; D is uncertain. The CDR3 extends over 15 amino acids. Germline V CDR1 and CDR2: MGHDK, SYGVNS. V was pared by 4 bases and J by 4 bases, with 17 bases between. CDR3 sequence reads: CASSVGDPTVYEQYF. CDR3 DNA sequence: TGTGCCAGCAGTGTTGGAGATCCAACTGTGTACGAGCAGTACTTC.

The gene calls are TRBV6-1 and TRBJ2-3; TRBD1 agrees at 9 bases. Germline CDR1 MNHNS, CDR2 SASEGT. The CDR3 length is 14 residues. The V gene end was trimmed by 5 bases and the J gene end by 2 bases; junction bases not matched to a gene: 2. CDR3 bases: TGTGCCAGCAGTACAGGGGGCACCACAGATACGCAGTATTTT. This sequence encodes CASSTGGTTDTQYF.